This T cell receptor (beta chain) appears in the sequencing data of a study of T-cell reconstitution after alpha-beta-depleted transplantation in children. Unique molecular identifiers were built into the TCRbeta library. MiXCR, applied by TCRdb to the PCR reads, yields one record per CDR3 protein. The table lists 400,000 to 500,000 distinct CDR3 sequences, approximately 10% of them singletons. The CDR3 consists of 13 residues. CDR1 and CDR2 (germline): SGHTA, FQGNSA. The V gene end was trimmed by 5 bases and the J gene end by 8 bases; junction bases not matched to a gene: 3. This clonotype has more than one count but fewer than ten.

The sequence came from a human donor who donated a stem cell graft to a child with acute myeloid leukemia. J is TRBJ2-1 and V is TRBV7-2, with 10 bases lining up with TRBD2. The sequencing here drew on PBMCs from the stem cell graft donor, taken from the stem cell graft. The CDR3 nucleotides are TGTGCCAGCAGCAGTAGCGGGAGGCATGAGCAGTTCTTC. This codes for CASSSSGRHEQFF.